These 21 T cell receptor beta chains share one sample of origin, sequenced in a study of patients and donors after allogeneic stem cell transplantation. MiXCR was run by TCRdb on the RT-PCR reads, yielding one entry per CDR3 protein. The sample has about 410,000 distinct CDR3 sequences; roughly 17% are singletons. Sequenced: blood, either unsorted or a sorted T cell fraction (not recorded which). These receptors came from a human donor who was either an allogeneic HSCT recipient or a stem cell or donor lymphocyte infusion donor (not recorded which). It is not recorded whose cells these are; they may come from a transplant donor.

This chain links TRBV5-1 with TRBJ2-3; 8 bases line up with TRBD2. CDR3 size: 16 residues. With 4 bases clipped from V and 2 bases from J, the junction kept 9 bases outside the gene matches. Per germline, CDR1 SGHRS and CDR2 YFSETQ. The CDR3 region has the DNA TGCGCCAGCAGCGTAAGCGGGAGAGGGAACACAGATACGCAGTATTTT. Protein product: CASSVSGRGNTDTQYF.

The CDR3 sequence is CASSLWIDPYEQYF. The CDR3 DNA follows: TGTGCCAGCAGCTTATGGATTGATCCCTACGAGCAGTACTTC. This sequence joins TRBV11-2 and TRBJ2-7; no firm D call. Germline CDR1 reads SGHAT; CDR2 reads FQNNGV. CDR3 size: 14 residues. V was pared by 2 bases and J by 2 bases, with 10 bases between.

This clonotype was seen more than once but under ten times. The chain employs TRBV24-1 and TRBJ2-1, with 11 bases aligning to TRBD1. Trimming at V came to 3 bases and at J to 6 bases, leaving 6 bases not matched to a gene. The CDR3 is 16 amino acids. CDR1 is KGHDR, CDR2 SFDVKD, per germline. The CDR3 region has the DNA TGTGCCACCAGTGATCCAGGGACAGGGGGAGGCAATGAGCAGTTCTTC. Its translation: CATSDPGTGGGNEQFF.

Only a few counts were recorded for this clonotype. The CDR3 spells CSARELARQETQYF. CDR3 coding DNA: TGCAGTGCTAGAGAACTAGCACGGCAAGAGACCCAGTACTTC. This rearrangement joins TRBV20-1 to TRBJ2-5; D possibly corresponds to TRBD2 (6 bases). Trimming removed 0 bases from V and 2 bases from J, with 10 bases in between. This CDR3 is 14 amino acids long. Germline CDR1 reads DFQATT; CDR2 reads SNEGSKA (reference sequence).

This sequence joins TRBV20-1 and TRBJ1-1, with a possible D match to TRBD1 (6 bases). From germline, CDR1 is DFQATT and CDR2 SNEGSKA (reference sequence). This CDR3 comprises 14 residues. V lost 0 bases, J lost 1 base, and 9 bases lay in between. The CDR3 DNA reads as TGCAGTGCTAGAGATGGGGGGCGGAACACTGAAGCTTTCTTT. This sequence encodes CSARDGGRNTEAFF.

This clonotype was found many times. V is TRBV7-7 and J is TRBJ2-5; no clear D gene. The CDR3 contains 13 residues. The V end was cut by 4 bases, the J end by 5 bases, with 11 bases between. Germline V CDR1 and CDR2: SSHAT, FNYEAQ (reference sequence). CDR3 DNA: TGTGCCAGCAGCTCCCTTATGGGGGAGACCCAGTACTTC. Its protein product is CASSSLMGETQYF.

The sample holds a few counts of this clonotype. The genes are TRBV4-3 and TRBJ2-3; D gene unclear. This CDR3 is 14 amino acids long. CDR1 is LGHNA and CDR2 is YSLEER in the germline V gene. V was clipped by 3 bases and J by 1 base, with 8 bases between them. CDR3 bases: TGCGCCAGCAGCCACCTACAAGGCACAGATACGCAGTATTTT. It yields the protein CASSHLQGTDTQYF.

The genes are TRBV27 and TRBJ2-7, with a possible D match to TRBD1 (6 bases). The length of the CDR3 is 15 residues. The germline gives CDR1 MNHEY, CDR2 SMNVEV (reference sequence). Trimming cost V 4 bases and J 0 bases, with 13 bases left between them. The CDR3: CASSSNRVSSYEQYF. The CDR3 DNA reads as TGTGCCAGCAGTTCCAACAGGGTTAGCTCCTACGAGCAGTACTTC.

The chain recombines TRBV29-1 with TRBJ2-7; a possible D gene is TRBD2 (5 bases). CDR3 length: 11 amino acids. The V and J ends lost 4 bases and 5 bases respectively, with 9 bases between them. Per the germline V gene, CDR1 is SQVTM and CDR2 is ANQGSEA. DNA for the CDR3: TGCAGCGTTGTCGGGAACCACGAGCAGTACTTC. It encodes CSVVGNHEQYF.

This clonotype was seen a few times. The chain combines TRBV10-3 with TRBJ1-4; D perhaps matches TRBD1 (6 bases). Deletions cut 10 bases from V and 0 bases from J, with 12 bases between. The germline V gene encodes CDR1 ENHRY and CDR2 SYGVKD. The CDR3 covers 14 residues. This chain's CDR3 is CASGTSATNEKLFF. For the CDR3, the DNA is TGTGCCAGCGGGACATCTGCAACTAATGAAAAACTGTTTTTT.

The genes are TRBV5-1 and TRBJ1-1, with 9 nucleotides matching TRBD1. This CDR3 contains 15 residues. The V and J ends lost 0 bases and 6 bases, in that order; junction bases with no gene match: 6. Germline CDR1 SGHRS, CDR2 YFSETQ. The CDR3 loop is CASSLGGTGSAEAFF. The CDR3 nucleotides read TGCGCCAGCAGCTTGGGAGGGACAGGGAGCGCTGAAGCTTTCTTT.

CDR3 sequence: CASSSTGLAGNTQYF. The CDR3 nucleotides read TGCGCCAGCAGCTCCACCGGACTAGCGGGGAATACGCAGTATTTT. The genes are TRBV5-1 and TRBJ2-3, with TRBD2 matching over 12 bases. CDR1 is SGHRS and CDR2 is YFSETQ in the germline V gene. CDR3 length: 15 amino acids. V lost 3 bases, J lost 7 bases, and 6 bases stayed unmatched.

V is TRBV2 and J is TRBJ2-5, with D possibly being TRBD2 (6 bases). The germline V gene has CDR1 SNHLY and CDR2 FYNNEI. Trimming left V 3 bases short and J 4 bases short, with 15 bases between. This CDR3 comprises 15 residues. Written as DNA, the CDR3 is TGTGCCAGCAGTGAGGAGTGGGGGGTTGGAGAGACCCAGTACTTC. Its translation is CASSEEWGVGETQYF.

This clonotype was seen ten or more times. V usage is TRBV24-1 and J usage is TRBJ1-2; the D is unclear. Germline V gene lookup returns CDR1 KGHDR and CDR2 SFDVKD. Trimming left V 0 bases short and J 8 bases short, with 9 bases between. This CDR3 has 13 residues. DNA for the CDR3: TGTGCCACCAGTGATTTGCAAGGTTCCGGCTACACCTTC. Translating gives CATSDLQGSGYTF.

The rearrangement uses TRBV5-1 and TRBJ2-5, with a possible D match to TRBD2 (6 bases). The V gene lost 0 bases and the J gene lost 4 bases, with 13 bases spanning the gap. The CDR3 sequence is 15 residues long. Germline CDR1 is SGHRS and CDR2 is YFSETQ. The CDR3 protein is CASSLGGVTLETQYF. Here the CDR3 DNA reads TGCGCCAGCAGCTTGGGGGGGGTCACACTAGAGACCCAGTACTTC. Combining the CDR3 with reference TRBV5-1 and TRBJ2-5 gives the whole variable domain KAGVTQTPRYLIKTRGQQVTLSCSPISGHRSVSWYQQTPGQGLQFLFEYFSETQRNKGNFPGRFSGRQFSNSRSEMNVSTLELGDSALYLCASSLGGVTLETQYFGPGTRLLVL.

This clonotype was observed a few times. V usage is TRBV5-1 and J usage is TRBJ1-1; TRBD1 agrees at 8 bases. Germline V gene sequence: CDR1 SGHRS, CDR2 YFSETQ. V was clipped by 3 bases and J by 0 bases; unmatched bases: 10. This CDR3 is built from 17 residues. The CDR3 DNA reads TGCGCCAGCAGCTCCCGGTGGCAGGACAGGGTGAACACTGAAGCTTTCTTT. Its protein product is CASSSRWQDRVNTEAFF.

V usage is TRBV3-1 and J usage is TRBJ2-7, with D unclear. There are 14 residues in the CDR3. Germline loops: CDR1 LGHDT, CDR2 YNNKEL (reference sequence). V shed 3 bases and J shed 3 bases, with 12 bases lying between them. CDR3 region: CASSQMGISYEQYF. CDR3 sequence (DNA): TGTGCCAGCAGCCAGATGGGAATTAGCTACGAGCAGTACTTC.

At least ten counts were recorded for this clonotype. The gene calls are TRBV9 and TRBJ2-7, with 7 bases fitting TRBD2. CDR1 is SGDLS, CDR2 YYNGEE, per germline. Losses at the gene ends were 4 bases for V and 3 bases for J; bases not matched to a gene: 7. The CDR3 totals 14 residues. CDR3 bases: TGTGCCAGCAGCCTCCCTGGACTAGTCTACGAGCAGTACTTC. Encoded protein: CASSLPGLVYEQYF.

The gene calls are TRBV6-6 and TRBJ1-1; possible D gene TRBD1, 6 bases. Germline V lookup: CDR1 MNHNY, CDR2 SVGAGI (reference sequence). The CDR3 is made up of 13 amino acids. Trimming removed 5 bases from V and 5 bases from J, with 12 bases in between. CDR3 in amino acids: CASSLTGSTEAFF. The CDR3 coding sequence is TGTGCCAGCAGTCTCACAGGGAGTACTGAAGCTTTCTTT.

The V gene is TRBV7-8, the J gene TRBJ1-5; D may be TRBD1 (6 bases). Per germline, CDR1 SGHVS and CDR2 FQNEAQ. V shed 8 bases and J shed 9 bases, with 26 bases lying between them. This CDR3 has 16 residues. CDR3 protein: CASSWEGGQWGLPQHF. DNA of the CDR3: TGTGCCAGCTCTTGGGAAGGAGGACAGTGGGGATTGCCCCAGCATTTT.

The CDR3 sequence is CASSLGGVGLQYF. CDR3 sequence (DNA): TGTGCCAGCAGTTTAGGGGGGGTGGGCCTCCAGTACTTC. This rearrangement joins TRBV12-3 or TRBV12-4 to TRBJ2-5, with D maybe TRBD2 (6 bases). V dropped 1 base and J dropped 10 bases, with 13 bases sitting between them. This CDR3 comprises 13 residues.